These T cell receptor beta chains were read from a single sample in a study of cytomegalovirus exposure and HLA in healthy donors. The data were produced by immunoSEQ multiplex PCR, yet TCRdb's version contains in-frame clones alone and is incomplete. The repertoire holds under 200,000 clones, approximately 77% seen once, with about 7.4% in the top ten. The sequenced sample consisted of PBMCs. The receptors derive from a male donor in good health and CMV-seropositive. Each CDR3 is given with its conserved first and last residue. The order of the fields is CDR3 DNA, CDR3 protein, J gene, V gene, CDR3 length, clone size, D gene. D genes are given only for firm matches. Clone sizes are given selectively: once, few, many, or a class where the clone is expanded.

TGTGCCAGCTCACCGTGGCAGGGAGAGACCCAGTACTTC | CASSPWQGETQYF | TRBJ2-5 | TRBV18 | 13 | NA | NA
TGTGCCAGCAGCTCCGGCGGGGGGGCAGAGACCCAGTACTTC | CASSSGGGAETQYF | TRBJ2-5 | TRBV7-2 | 14 | NA | TRBD2
TGTGCCAGCAGACTAGCTTCCGGCACAGATACGCAGTATTTT | CASRLASGTDTQYF | TRBJ2-3 | TRBV6-5 | 14 | NA | NA
TGTGCCAGCAGTAGGTCCGGGACAGGGTCTAACTATGGCTACACCTTC | CASSRSGTGSNYGYTF | TRBJ1-2 | TRBV2 | 16 | NA | TRBD1
TGTGCCAGCAGCTTAACCCACTGGACTAGAGGGAACACCGGGGAGCTGTTTTTT | CASSLTHWTRGNTGELFF | TRBJ2-2 | TRBV7-3 | 18 | NA | TRBD2
TGTGCCAGCAGTTTAGGGACTAGCGGGGAGACCCAGTACTTC | CASSLGTSGETQYF | TRBJ2-5 | TRBV6-6 | 14 | NA | TRBD2
TGTGCCAGTCGGGACAGGGGGACCACCGGGGAGCTGTTTTTT | CASRDRGTTGELFF | TRBJ2-2 | TRBV19 | 14 | NA | TRBD1
TGTGCCAGCAGTTTAGGGCAGGGGGCGAACACCGGGGAGCTGTTTTTT | CASSLGQGANTGELFF | TRBJ2-2 | TRBV27 | 16 | once | TRBD1
TGTGCCAGCAGTGACAGGGGTTCCTACGAGCAGTACTTC | CASSDRGSYEQYF | TRBJ2-7 | TRBV2 | 13 | few | NA
TGTGCCAGCAGCGTGACAGGTGTATCCTACGAGCAGTACTTC | CASSVTGVSYEQYF | TRBJ2-7 | TRBV5-5 | 14 | few | NA
TGTGCCAGCAGTTTATATGGGACAGGGGTAGGCACTGAAGCTTTCTTT | CASSLYGTGVGTEAFF | TRBJ1-1 | TRBV27 | 16 | NA | TRBD1
TGTGCCAGCAGTGACAACAGGGGGTATGAAAAACTGTTTTTT | CASSDNRGYEKLFF | TRBJ1-4 | TRBV6-1 | 14 | NA | TRBD1
TGTGCCAGCACCCCCCAGGGTGGAGATACGCAGTATTTT | CASTPQGGDTQYF | TRBJ2-3 | TRBV2 | 13 | few | NA
TGTGCCAGCGGGCGCCTCCGGGACAGGGAGGAAGAGCAGTACTTC | CASGRLRDREEEQYF | TRBJ2-7 | TRBV5-4 | 15 | NA | TRBD1
TGTGCCAGCAGCTTAGGGGCAGGGGTGCCCGGGGAGCTGTTTTTT | CASSLGAGVPGELFF | TRBJ2-2 | TRBV11-3 | 15 | NA | NA
TGTGCCAGCGATTATTCCAAGAACCAGAACCTTTGGCCCCAGCATTTT | CASDYSKNQNLWPQHF | TRBJ1-5 | TRBV14 | 16 | NA | NA
TGTGCCAGCAGTTTAGGACAGGGGGATGGCAATCAGCCCCAGCATTTT | CASSLGQGDGNQPQHF | TRBJ1-5 | TRBV28 | 16 | NA | TRBD1
TGTGCCAGTACCCCGGGACAGGGCCCCTACAATGAGCAGTTCTTC | CASTPGQGPYNEQFF | TRBJ2-1 | TRBV19 | 15 | NA | TRBD1
TGTGCCAGCAGCTTGGGATACGGGTATGGCTACACCTTC | CASSLGYGYGYTF | TRBJ1-2 | TRBV5-4 | 13 | NA | NA
TGTGCCAGCAGTTATTATGGGCTCCAGGATACGCAGTATTTT | CASSYYGLQDTQYF | TRBJ2-3 | TRBV6-5 | 14 | few | NA
TGTGCCAGTAGTCTCACCGCGCGGGACGGAACCTTGTACTTC | CASSLTARDGTLYF | TRBJ2-7 | TRBV19 | 14 | NA | NA
TGTGCCAGCAGCTCCCGAAGGACAGGGAGTGCCTATGGCTACACCTTC | CASSSRRTGSAYGYTF | TRBJ1-2 | TRBV7-3 | 16 | NA | TRBD1
TGTGCCAGCATAGGGGTCTCTGGGGCCAACGTCCTGACTTTC | CASIGVSGANVLTF | TRBJ2-6 | TRBV6-6 | 14 | NA | NA
TGCGCCAGCAGCCCCAGAACATTTAGAGTTGGCGGGAATGAGCAGTTCTTC | CASSPRTFRVGGNEQFF | TRBJ2-1 | TRBV4-1 | 17 | NA | NA
TGTGCCAGCAGGACAGGGATGAACACTGAAGCTTTCTTT | CASRTGMNTEAFF | TRBJ1-1 | TRBV6-1 | 13 | NA | TRBD1
TGTGCCAGTAGTATAATCCCTAGCGCACTAGGCACAGATACGCAGTATTTT | CASSIIPSALGTDTQYF | TRBJ2-3 | TRBV19 | 17 | NA | NA
TGCGCCAGCAGCTTGGGAGTCACGGGACTAATGAACACCGGGGAGCTGTTTTTT | CASSLGVTGLMNTGELFF | TRBJ2-2 | TRBV5-1 | 18 | NA | TRBD2
TGTGCCAGCAGTGTGCAGGGAGGCGATACGCAGTATTTT | CASSVQGGDTQYF | TRBJ2-3 | TRBV6-1 | 13 | few | NA
TGTGCCTGGAGGGCTACACTCGGACAGGGACTCTATGGCTACACCTTC | CAWRATLGQGLYGYTF | TRBJ1-2 | TRBV30 | 16 | NA | TRBD1
TGTGCCAGCAGCTCTAGCGGGGTAAGACACAATGAGCAGTTCTTC | CASSSSGVRHNEQFF | TRBJ2-1 | TRBV7-3 | 15 | NA | TRBD2
TGTGCCAGCAGCTCAGAAACATCACTAGCGGGGGGGCCGAATACGCAGTATTTT | CASSSETSLAGGPNTQYF | TRBJ2-3 | TRBV7-3 | 18 | NA | TRBD2
TGTGCCATCAGTGAAGCGGCAGGGGGTATTGAAGCTTTCTTT | CAISEAAGGIEAFF | TRBJ1-1 | TRBV10-3 | 14 | NA | TRBD1
TGCGCCAGCAGTTTCACAGGGCACAGCTCCTACAATGAGCAGTTCTTC | CASSFTGHSSYNEQFF | TRBJ2-1 | TRBV5-1 | 16 | NA | NA
TGTGCCAGCAGCGTTGGGCTCGGAAACACCATATATTTT | CASSVGLGNTIYF | TRBJ1-3 | TRBV9 | 13 | NA | NA
TGTGCCAGCTTACCCATAGACAGGGGTCAAAATTCACCCCTCCACTTT | CASLPIDRGQNSPLHF | TRBJ1-6 | TRBV11-2 | 16 | NA | TRBD1
TGCGCCAGCAGCCCAGACAGCCAGGGGGGCCTCAACACCGGGGAGCTGTTTTTT | CASSPDSQGGLNTGELFF | TRBJ2-2 | TRBV5-1 | 18 | few | NA
TGTGCCAGTAGTCCCTGGGGGGGCTCCGAGCAGTACTTC | CASSPWGGSEQYF | TRBJ2-7 | TRBV19 | 13 | NA | NA
TGTGCCAGCAGCGAGGACAGGGGCCACGAGCAGTACTTC | CASSEDRGHEQYF | TRBJ2-7 | TRBV2 | 13 | few | TRBD1
TGTGCCAGCAGGGTCAGGACTCGTGCTGGGAATGGCTACACCTTC | CASRVRTRAGNGYTF | TRBJ1-2 | TRBV2 | 15 | NA | NA
TGTGCCAGCAGCTTGGGGCCGGGGACAGGGACATACGAGCAGTACTTC | CASSLGPGTGTYEQYF | TRBJ2-7 | TRBV5-5 | 16 | NA | TRBD1
TGTGCCAGCAGCTTGATACTAGCGGGGGGAGAGGGTGAGACCCAGTACTTC | CASSLILAGGEGETQYF | TRBJ2-5 | TRBV5-6 | 17 | NA | TRBD2
TGTGCCAGCATTCAAGAGAGGGCAGTGAACACTGAAGCTTTCTTT | CASIQERAVNTEAFF | TRBJ1-1 | TRBV2 | 15 | NA | NA
TGTGCCAGCACCACCAGGTATGGCTATAATTCACCCCTCCACTTT | CASTTRYGYNSPLHF | TRBJ1-6 | TRBV27 | 15 | NA | NA
TGTGCCAGCAGCTTAGTAGGCGGGAACAATGAGCAGTTCTTC | CASSLVGGNNEQFF | TRBJ2-1 | TRBV7-9 | 14 | NA | NA
TGTGCCAGCAGCTTATGGCAGGGGGCGAATGAGCAGTTCTTC | CASSLWQGANEQFF | TRBJ2-1 | TRBV7-3 | 14 | NA | TRBD1
TGTGCCACCAGCAGATCACCCACTAGCGGGGCCAATGAGCAGTTCTTC | CATSRSPTSGANEQFF | TRBJ2-1 | TRBV15 | 16 | NA | TRBD2
TGTGCCAGCTCTTTCCGAGCCACCATATATTTT | CASSFRATIYF | TRBJ1-3 | TRBV6-5 | 11 | NA | NA
TGTGCCAGCAGCTTGGATAGCGGGGAGCTGTTTTTT | CASSLDSGELFF | TRBJ2-2 | TRBV5-6 | 12 | NA | NA
TGTGCCAGCAGCGGGGAGGGTGGGGGTAATCAGCCCCAGCATTTT | CASSGEGGGNQPQHF | TRBJ1-5 | TRBV9 | 15 | NA | NA
TGTGCCTGGAGTGCCCCGGGACAGGGAATCCCAATCTCCTATAATTCACCCCTCCACTTT | CAWSAPGQGIPISYNSPLHF | TRBJ1-6 | TRBV30 | 20 | NA | TRBD1
TGTGCCAGCAGCGAGACAGGGGGTTATGGGGAGCAGTACTTC | CASSETGGYGEQYF | TRBJ2-7 | TRBV6-5 | 14 | NA | TRBD1
TGTGCCAGCAGCGTACCTTTGGGGGGGGGCACAGATACGCAGTATTTT | CASSVPLGGGTDTQYF | TRBJ2-3 | TRBV9 | 16 | once | TRBD2
TGTGCCAGCAGCCAAGGGCTCCAAGAGACCCAGTACTTC | CASSQGLQETQYF | TRBJ2-5 | TRBV4-2 | 13 | NA | NA